Presented here are 30 T cell receptor beta chains from one specimen sequenced in a study of shared clonotypes between healthy human individuals (dated by TCRdb to the early 2020s). The protocol used for the library was the immunoSEQ multiplex PCR assay. This is the immuneACCESS table as TCRdb keeps it, with only in-frame sequences that have V and J called. A part of the clones is gone; compared with another copy, unresolved V genes explain less than half, and the rest is unexplained. A total of millions of clones appear in this sample, roughly 92% of them only once. The ten largest account for roughly 0.15% of the sample. Input material: naive CD4+ T cells sorted from blood. The cell subset or site label here, explained by the study, means: CD45RA+ positively selected. The receptors derive from a man younger than 35 in good health.

The chain employs TRBV7-2 and TRBJ1-5, with a weak D call TRBD1 (6 bases). Trimming pared 6 bases from V and 5 bases from J, leaving 11 bases between. The CDR3 extends over 13 amino acids. The V gene's germline CDR1 is SGHTA and CDR2 FQGNSA. The CDR3: CASSHPGDQPQHF. The CDR3 nucleotides read TGTGCCAGCAGTCACCCAGGGGATCAGCCCCAGCATTTT. The full variable domain, its missing parts supplied by reference TRBV7-2 and TRBJ1-5, is GAGVSQSPSNKVTEKGKDVELRCDPISGHTALYWYRQSLGQGLEFLIYFQGNSAPDKSGLPSDRFSAERTGGSVSTLTIQRTQQEDSAVYLCASSHPGDQPQHFGDGTRLSIL.

The chain combines TRBV7-2 with TRBJ2-5, with TRBD1 identical over 8 bases. The CDR3 spans 15 residues. Germline lookup yields CDR1 SGHTA and CDR2 FQGNSA. The V gene end was trimmed by 4 bases and the J gene end by 6 bases; junction bases not matched to a gene: 10. In DNA, the CDR3 is TGTGCCAGCAGCTCCGGACAGGGTTCAATGCAGACCCAGTACTTC. It specifies CASSSGQGSMQTQYF.

The J gene is TRBJ1-1, the V gene TRBV5-1; 7 bases are a match to TRBD1. CDR1 SGHRS and CDR2 YFSETQ come from the germline V gene. J gave up 3 bases and V 4 bases, and 12 bases lay outside the gene matches. The CDR3 loop spans 16 amino acids. The CDR3, as DNA: TGCGCCAGCAGCCCACGCCAGGGGGAAGGGGACACTGAAGCTTTCTTT. Its translation: CASSPRQGEGDTEAFF.

CDR3 sequence reads: CASSFLDRRVVWSPLHF. The CDR3 region has the DNA TGTGCCAGCAGTTTCTTAGACAGAAGAGTTGTATGGTCACCCCTCCACTTT. V is TRBV28 and J is TRBJ1-6, with D possibly matching TRBD1 (5 bases). Germline lookup yields CDR1 MDHEN and CDR2 SYDVKM. The CDR3 is made up of 17 amino acids. Trimming shortened V by 3 bases and J by 10 bases, and 22 bases separated the two germline ends. The full variable domain, in which reference TRBV28 and TRBJ1-6 provide the parts outside the CDR3, is DVKVTQSSRYLVKRTGEKVFLECVQDMDHENMFWYRQDPGLGLRLIYFSYDVKMKEKGDIPEGYSVSREKKERFSLILESASTNQTSMYLCASSFLDRRVVWSPLHFGNGTRLTVT.

Worth noting for this clone: At one end the junction does not follow the germline gene, possibly because of a read error. The chain uses TRBV7-7 and TRBJ2-3; 7 bases fit TRBD1. This CDR3 has 15 residues. Germline-derived CDR1 and CDR2 are SSHAT and FNYEAQ (reference sequence). This CDR3 reads CASSKGTALTDTQYF. The CDR3 DNA reads TGTGCTAGCAGCAAAGGGACAGCGCTCACAGATACGCAGTATTTT.

V and J are TRBV27 and TRBJ1-2; D gene unclear. The CDR3 is 14 residues long. Trimming left V 3 bases short and J 6 bases short, with 14 bases between. The germline gives CDR1 MNHEY, CDR2 SMNVEV (reference sequence). The CDR3, as DNA: TGTGCCAGCAGTTTCCGACACCCTTGGGATGGCTACACCTTC. Translated: CASSFRHPWDGYTF.

V is TRBV5-4 and J is TRBJ2-3; D possibly uses TRBD1 or TRBD2 (5 bases each). The germline V gene encodes CDR1 SGHNT and CDR2 YYREEE (reference sequence). Between the trimmed V and J ends, which lost 5 bases and 2 bases, there was a span of 9 bases. The CDR3 extends over 13 amino acids. CDR3 in DNA: TGTGCCAGCAGAGTGGGGGTCACAGATACGCAGTATTTT. This sequence encodes CASRVGVTDTQYF. The variable domain in full, completed from reference TRBV5-4 and TRBJ2-3, reads ETGVTQSPTHLIKTRGQQVTLRCSSQSGHNTVSWYQQALGQGPQFIFQYYREEENGRGNFPPRFSGLQFPNYSSELNVNALELDDSALYLCASRVGVTDTQYFGPGTRLTVL.

The chain joins TRBV28 to TRBJ2-6; D might be TRBD1 or TRBD2, each matching 6 bases. The CDR3 runs 17 residues. V was shortened by 3 bases and J by 3 bases, with 15 bases between the two germline ends. CDR1 MDHEN and CDR2 SYDVKM come from the germline V gene. The CDR3 spells CASSFSPGAHGANVLTF. Here the CDR3 DNA reads TGTGCCAGCAGTTTTAGTCCGGGGGCCCATGGGGCCAACGTCCTGACTTTC.

About this clone: Within the sample, other DNA sequences also encode this same CDR3. V usage is TRBV10-3 and J usage is TRBJ2-1, with a possible D match to TRBD2 (6 bases). Trimming removed 6 bases from V and 0 bases from J, with 9 bases in between. CDR1 and CDR2 (germline): ENHRY, SYGVKD. The CDR3 is made up of 14 amino acids. CDR3 sequence: CAISSGLSYNEQFF. The CDR3 bases are TGTGCCATCAGCAGCGGGCTCTCCTACAATGAGCAGTTCTTC.

This clone was seen more than once but under ten times. The V gene is TRBV19, the J gene TRBJ1-4; D may be TRBD1 (5 bases). CDR1 and CDR2 (germline): LNHDA, SQIVND (reference sequence). The CDR3 is made up of 12 amino acids. V was trimmed by 3 bases and J by 10 bases, leaving 9 bases between them. The CDR3 DNA reads as TGTGCCAGTAGTATCGTGGGGCGAAAACTGTTTTTT. Translating it yields CASSIVGRKLFF.

This chain joins TRBV11-2 and TRBJ1-6; D gene unclear. Trimming shortened V by 4 bases and J by 0 bases, and 10 bases separated the two germline ends. The CDR3 covers 16 residues. Looked up from germline, CDR1 is SGHAT and CDR2 is FQNNGV. CDR3 region: CASSYRKSSYNSPLHF. CDR3 DNA: TGTGCCAGCAGCTACAGAAAGAGCTCCTATAATTCACCCCTCCACTTT.

A word on this clone: Within the sample, other DNA sequences also encode this same CDR3. The gene calls are TRBV5-6 and TRBJ1-3, with D maybe TRBD1 (6 bases). V was trimmed by 3 bases and J by 4 bases, leaving 11 bases between them. CDR3 length: 14 residues. The V gene's germline CDR1 is SGHDT and CDR2 YYEEEE. The CDR3 protein is CASSSTGGGNTIYF. In DNA form, the CDR3 reads TGTGCCAGCAGCTCGACAGGAGGGGGAAACACCATATATTTT.

The chain carries TRBV27 and TRBJ2-3, with D uncertain. Germline-derived CDR1 and CDR2 are MNHEY and SMNVEV (reference sequence). Trimming left V 5 bases short and J 0 bases short, with 15 bases between. The CDR3 length is 16 residues. The DNA for the CDR3 is TGTGCCAGCAGTAGGACCTGGGGTCAGAGCACAGATACGCAGTATTTT. Its protein is CASSRTWGQSTDTQYF.

The chain uses TRBV7-3 and TRBJ1-2, with 7 bases that match TRBD1. The J segment lost 4 bases and the V segment lost 5 bases, leaving 10 bases of the junction unmatched. CDR1 is SGHTA, CDR2 FQGTGA, per germline. The CDR3 contains 15 residues. The CDR3 DNA follows: TGTGCCAGCAGCCCTCAAGGGGGCCCCTCCTATGGCTACACCTTC. Its translation: CASSPQGGPSYGYTF. Supplemented by reference TRBV7-3 and TRBJ1-2, the full variable domain reads GAGVSQTPSNKVTEKGKYVELRCDPISGHTALYWYRQSLGQGPEFLIYFQGTGAADDSGLPNDRFFAVRPEGSVSTLKIQRTERGDSAVYLCASSPQGGPSYGYTFGSGTRLTVV.

The chain employs TRBV6-1 and TRBJ2-5; no reliable D call. The better agreement between TRBJ2-7 and the DNA end casts doubt on the J call. The CDR3 is 15 residues long. The germline V gene encodes CDR1 MNHNS and CDR2 SASEGT. The DNA of the CDR3 is TGTGCCAGCAGTGAAGTATCCCAGTACTCCTACGAGCAGTACTTC. As protein: CASSEVSQYSYEQYF.

This clone was seen only once. This chain links TRBV2 with TRBJ1-2, with 8 bases identical to TRBD1. V was pared by 7 bases and J by 8 bases, with 12 bases of the junction left unmatched. CDR1 SNHLY and CDR2 FYNNEI come from the germline V gene. The CDR3 consists of 14 residues. The CDR3 loop reads CASKFETGARGYTF. CDR3 DNA sequence: TGTGCCAGCAAGTTTGAGACAGGGGCGCGGGGCTACACCTTC.

A word on this clone: Other DNA sequences in the same sample also yield this CDR3. V and J are TRBV6-5 and TRBJ2-5; perhaps TRBD1 as D (5 bases). Germline CDR1 MNHEY, CDR2 SVGAGI. This CDR3 spans 13 amino acids. Trimming pared 6 bases from V and 1 base from J, leaving 9 bases between. CDR3 in DNA: TGTGCCAGCAGCGGACATTTCCAAGAGACCCAGTACTTC. It is translated as CASSGHFQETQYF.

The chain is built from TRBV2 and TRBJ2-1; D might be TRBD2 (6 bases). The CDR3 contains 12 residues. Trimming cost V 3 bases and J 8 bases, with 8 bases left between them. Germline CDR1 SNHLY, CDR2 FYNNEI. As DNA, the CDR3 is TGTGCCAGCAGTGACGGGGGTTATGAGCAGTTCTTC. This codes for CASSDGGYEQFF.

This sequence joins TRBV6-1 and TRBJ2-6; D assignment may be TRBD1 or TRBD2 (5 bases each). Germline V lookup: CDR1 MNHNS, CDR2 SASEGT. The CDR3 has 16 residues. Trimming took off 4 bases at V and 0 bases at J, with 10 bases between the two ends. CDR3: CASSGGWVSGANVLTF. The DNA for the CDR3 is TGTGCCAGCAGTGGGGGGTGGGTCTCTGGGGCCAACGTCCTGACTTTC.

The J gene is TRBJ2-6, the V gene TRBV7-2, with no clear D. The ends were cut back, 7 bases at V and 0 bases at J, with 13 bases in the middle. The CDR3 has 16 residues. Germline assignment: CDR1 SGHTA and CDR2 FQGNSA. CDR3 DNA: TGTGCCAGCAAAAGGGCCCAGACCTCTGGGGCCAACGTCCTGACTTTC. As protein: CASKRAQTSGANVLTF.

V usage is TRBV5-4 and J usage is TRBJ1-3, with no clear D. CDR1 is SGHNT, CDR2 YYREEE, per germline (reference sequence). The CDR3 is made up of 13 amino acids. Trimming removed 0 bases at V and 8 bases at J, with 9 bases between. The CDR3 DNA follows: TGTGCCAGCAGCTTGGGGCAGTCGGACACCATATATTTT. It is translated as CASSLGQSDTIYF.

The V and J genes are TRBV5-1 and TRBJ2-2; possibly TRBD1 for D (6 bases). The CDR3 covers 16 residues. V was shortened by 4 bases and J by 0 bases, with 13 bases between the two germline ends. From germline, CDR1 is SGHRS and CDR2 YFSETQ. In DNA form, the CDR3 reads TGCGCCAGCAGCCGCACGGGACAAGCGAACACCGGGGAGCTGTTTTTT. This codes for CASSRTGQANTGELFF.

The sample holds one count of this clone. The gene calls are TRBV6-1 and TRBJ1-3, with 7 bases fitting TRBD1. V gave up 2 bases and J gave up 0 bases; unmatched junction bases: 4. This CDR3 region has 16 residues. The V gene's germline CDR1 is MNHNS and CDR2 SASEGT. The CDR3 DNA reads as TGTGCCAGCAGTGAACGACAGGGTAACTCTGGAAACACCATATATTTT. It specifies CASSERQGNSGNTIYF.

This chain uses TRBV9 with TRBJ2-3, with 14 bases aligning to TRBD2. Looked up from germline, CDR1 is SGDLS and CDR2 is YYNGEE. This CDR3 has 20 amino acids. V lost 0 bases and J lost 14; bases outside the gene matches: 23. The CDR3 DNA is TGTGCCAGCAGCGTAGTTAACTCGGGACTAGCGGGAGTTGACTGGATTTTGAGGTATTTT. Translation gives CASSVVNSGLAGVDWILRYF.

A word on this clone: This CDR3 is also generated by other DNA sequences in the sample. The chain employs TRBV9 and TRBJ2-1, with D perhaps TRBD1 or TRBD2 (6 bases each). The V gene's germline CDR1 is SGDLS and CDR2 YYNGEE. The CDR3 length is 15 residues. Trimming removed 2 bases at V and 1 base at J, with 10 bases between. The DNA for the CDR3 is TGTGCCAGCAGCGTCGAGGGGGGTTCCTACAATGAGCAGTTCTTC. This translates into CASSVEGGSYNEQFF.

The V call is TRBV18, the J call TRBJ2-3; 7 bases match TRBD1. CDR3 size: 15 residues. Per germline, CDR1 KGHSH and CDR2 LQKENI. V lost 5 bases, J lost 0 bases, and 5 bases stayed unmatched. The CDR3 loop reads CASSSPGQSTDTQYF. The CDR3 coding sequence is TGTGCCAGCTCATCCCCGGGACAGAGCACAGATACGCAGTATTTT.

This clone was detected only once. The J gene is TRBJ1-2, the V gene TRBV5-1; 8 positions agree with TRBD1. In germline, CDR1 is SGHRS, CDR2 YFSETQ. This CDR3 has 17 amino acids. V lost 3 bases, J lost 3 bases, and 13 bases stayed unmatched. The CDR3: CASSSRTGSRTDYGYTF. The CDR3 DNA sequence: TGCGCCAGCAGCTCACGGACAGGGTCGAGGACGGACTATGGCTACACCTTC. Full variable domain (missing parts from reference TRBV5-1 and TRBJ1-2): KAGVTQTPRYLIKTRGQQVTLSCSPISGHRSVSWYQQTPGQGLQFLFEYFSETQRNKGNFPGRFSGRQFSNSRSEMNVSTLELGDSALYLCASSSRTGSRTDYGYTFGSGTRLTVV.

The V gene is TRBV6-1, the J gene TRBJ1-2; D not certain. CDR3 size: 13 residues. V was shortened by 1 base and J by 5 bases, with 8 bases between the two germline ends. Germline loops: CDR1 MNHNS, CDR2 SASEGT. The DNA for the CDR3 is TGTGCCAGCAGTGAAGAACGGCTTTATGGCTACACCTTC. Translating it yields CASSEERLYGYTF.

This clone has more than one count but fewer than ten. The rearrangement links TRBV7-9 to TRBJ1-6; possible D gene TRBD1, 5 bases. The V end was cut by 5 bases, the J end by 11 bases, with 16 bases between. This CDR3 region has 14 residues. Per the germline V gene, CDR1 is SEHNR and CDR2 is FQNEAQ (reference sequence). The CDR3 spells CASSRDLEGAPLHF. CDR3 nucleotide sequence: TGTGCCAGCAGCCGGGACTTGGAGGGAGCACCCCTCCACTTT.

The chain employs TRBV18 and TRBJ2-1; D gene ambiguous. This CDR3 is 15 amino acids long. Germline CDR1 KGHSH, CDR2 LQKENI. Trimming took off 4 bases at V and 5 bases at J, with 15 bases between the two ends. The CDR3 coding sequence is TGTGCCAGCTCACGGCTCCTAACCGGAGACAATGAGCAGTTCTTC. Translated, it gives CASSRLLTGDNEQFF.